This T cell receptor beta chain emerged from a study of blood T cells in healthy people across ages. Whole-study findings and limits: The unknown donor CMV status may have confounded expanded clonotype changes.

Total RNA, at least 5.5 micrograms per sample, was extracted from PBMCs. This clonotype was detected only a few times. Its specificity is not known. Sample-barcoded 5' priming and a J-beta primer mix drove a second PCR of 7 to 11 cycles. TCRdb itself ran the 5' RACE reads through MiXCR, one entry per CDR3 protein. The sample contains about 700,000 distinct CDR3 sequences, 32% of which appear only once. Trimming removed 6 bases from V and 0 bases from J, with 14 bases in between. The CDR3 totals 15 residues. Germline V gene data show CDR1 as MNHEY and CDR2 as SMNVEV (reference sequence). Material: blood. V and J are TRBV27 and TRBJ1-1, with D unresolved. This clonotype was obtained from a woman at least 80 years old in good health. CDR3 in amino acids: CASSLKGFMNTEAFF. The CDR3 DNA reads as TGTGCCAGCAGCCTCAAGGGTTTCATGAACACTGAAGCTTTCTTT.